This TCR beta chain was sequenced for a study of cytomegalovirus exposure and HLA in healthy donors. Across the study: The Caucasian-associated ancestry cluster contained 81% of the approximately 400 genotyped donors.

Primers included in the PCR were 60 Vbeta and 13 Jbeta primers. Some clones are missing from TCRdb's copy, which holds only in-frame ones; the method was immunoSEQ multiplex PCR. The table shows 200,000 or so clones, with approximately 81% occurring only once. V lost 3 bases and J 1 base, leaving 9 bases between the germline ends. Germline assignment: CDR1 MNHNS and CDR2 SASEGT. CDR3 size: 14 residues. A note on this clone: Its matching antigen is unknown.

Findings and caveats of the study: Among CMV-associated TCR beta chains, most appeared HLA-restricted in a later analysis. Most TCR sequences proved rare, with some public TCRs found in many donors. Versus the approximately 700-donor mean, an Asian-associated ancestry cluster reportedly showed fewer N-insertions in a later analysis.

J is TRBJ1-2 and V is TRBV6-1; unclear D gene. The receptor was derived from a man aged 25-45 years in good health and CMV-seronegative. The sequenced sample consisted of PBMCs. CDR3 region: CASSEAGSNYGYTF. In DNA form, the CDR3 reads TGTGCCAGCAGTGAGGCAGGCAGTAACTATGGCTACACCTTC.